Presented here are 22 T cell receptor beta chains from one specimen sequenced in a study of metastatic and nonmetastatic thyroid tumors. TCRdb reassembled clones from the PCR reads with MiXCR. The sample holds 3,500 to 5,000 clones, about 34% seen once. All patients reached thyroid surgery having received no treatment beforehand. The specimen was adjacent normal tissue. The receptors derive from a female donor with papillary thyroid cancer or a benign thyroid nodule (not recorded which). Some clones in this sample may be carry-over from other donors' samples.

Notes on this clone: The final CDR3 position lacks the conserved phenylalanine or tryptophan, pointing to a likely read error. Here the CDR3 reads CASRQDLGSRDSISSYEQYL. CDR3 DNA: TGCGCCAGCAGACAAGATCTAGGCAGCCGGGACAGTATAAGCTCCTACGAGCAGTACCTC. V is TRBV10-2 and J is TRBJ2-7, with TRBD1 identical over 7 bases. The V gene end was trimmed by 6 bases and the J gene end by 0 bases; junction bases not matched to a gene: 23. The CDR3 has 20 residues. The germline CDR1 and CDR2 sequences are WSHSY and SAAADI.

This clone was counted a few times. The J gene is TRBJ2-3, the V gene TRBV18, with 9 bases fitting TRBD2. The length of the CDR3 is 18 residues. Unmatched junction bases numbered 12, after V lost 3 bases and J lost 2 bases. The germline V gene has CDR1 KGHSH and CDR2 LQKENI. The CDR3 nucleotides are TGTGCCAGCTCACCTTTGGTACTCGCGGGAGGGCCCACAGATACGCAGTATTTT. It translates to CASSPLVLAGGPTDTQYF.

In DNA, the CDR3 is TGCAGTGCAGGGGCCGCCCCTTACGAGCAGTACTTC. Translated, it gives CSAGAAPYEQYF. This sequence joins TRBV20-1 and TRBJ2-7, with D tentatively TRBD1 (5 bases). The V gene's germline CDR1 is DFQATT and CDR2 SNEGSKA (reference sequence). Trimming cost V 6 bases and J 4 bases, with 13 bases left between them. The CDR3 spans 12 residues.

V gene TRBV20-1 combines with J gene TRBJ1-2; the D gene is possibly TRBD1 (6 bases). CDR3 length: 13 residues. Germline V lookup: CDR1 DFQATT, CDR2 SNEGSKA (reference sequence). Trimming cost V 5 bases and J 8 bases, with 18 bases left between them. The CDR3 spells CSAYPLGGWGYTF. The CDR3 bases are TGCAGTGCTTATCCGCTAGGGGGTTGGGGCTACACCTTC.

The chain joins TRBV11-1 to TRBJ2-6; 9 bases are a match to TRBD1. J was trimmed by 3 bases and V by 5 bases; bases with no gene match: 8. The V gene's germline CDR1 is SGHAT and CDR2 FQDESV (reference sequence). This CDR3 is built from 17 residues. CDR3 in DNA: TGTGCCAGCAGCCTCGGGACAGGGTTATTTGGGGCCAACGTCCTGACTTTC. Translation gives CASSLGTGLFGANVLTF.

Remarks on this clone: Within the sample, other DNA sequences also encode this same CDR3. In DNA form, the CDR3 reads TGCAGTGCTAGAGTTGGGACAGGGTTTCTCGGTCAGTTCTTC. Translated: CSARVGTGFLGQFF. The chain links TRBV20-1 to TRBJ2-1; TRBD1 aligns across 9 bases. CDR3 length equals 14 residues. The germline CDR1 and CDR2 sequences are DFQATT and SNEGSKA (reference sequence). V was pared by 1 base and J by 13 bases, with 11 bases of the junction left unmatched.

The chain has TRBV3-1 and TRBJ1-1; D might be TRBD1 (5 bases). V gave up 1 base and J gave up 4 bases, with 16 bases separating them. The CDR3 runs to 16 residues. Per germline, CDR1 LGHDT and CDR2 YNNKEL (reference sequence). CDR3 residues: CASSQVGGRVGTEAFF. Written as DNA, the CDR3 is TGTGCCAGCAGCCAAGTTGGAGGCAGGGTGGGCACTGAAGCTTTCTTT.

The rearrangement joins TRBV5-1 to TRBJ1-1; perhaps TRBD1 as D (5 bases). V shed 2 bases and J shed 0 bases, with 14 bases lying between them. The CDR3 contains 16 residues. Germline CDR1 reads SGHRS; CDR2 reads YFSETQ. CDR3 DNA: TGCGCCAGCAGCTTAGGACCGGGGGGGATGAACACTGAAGCTTTCTTT. It is translated as CASSLGPGGMNTEAFF.

Sample share makes this clone medium-sized. J is TRBJ2-6 and V is TRBV6-2 or TRBV6-3; 9 nucleotides match TRBD1. CDR1 is MNHEY and CDR2 is SVGEGT in the germline V gene. This CDR3 has 19 amino acids. J gave up 0 bases and V 0 bases, and 6 bases lay outside the gene matches. The CDR3 nucleotides read TGTGCCAGCAGTTACTCGCGTGGACAGGGGCTCTCTGGGGCCAACGTCCTGACTTTC. The encoded protein is CASSYSRGQGLSGANVLTF.

In this sample, this clone turned up a few times. In nucleotides, the CDR3 is TGTGCCAGCAGTTTGGGCAGGGGGGCCCTCACAGATACGCAGTATTTT. This codes for CASSLGRGALTDTQYF. The J gene is TRBJ2-3, the V gene TRBV12-3 or TRBV12-4; a possible D gene is TRBD1 (7 bases). Between the trimmed V and J ends, which lost 3 bases and 2 bases, there was a span of 15 bases. The CDR3 has 16 amino acids.

The gene calls are TRBV20-1 and TRBJ2-5; 13 nucleotides match TRBD2. Germline values: CDR1 DFQATT, CDR2 SNEGSKA (reference sequence). V shed 1 base, J shed 4 bases, and the junction held 6 bases outside the gene matches. The CDR3 loop spans 16 amino acids. The CDR3 DNA reads as TGCAGTGCTAGAGGTGGGACTAGCGGGAAGGCAGAGACCCAGTACTTC. Translation: CSARGGTSGKAETQYF.

As to this clone: The junction departs from germline at one end; a sequencing error may be responsible. The V gene is TRBV20-1, the J gene TRBJ2-7, with 10 bases lining up with TRBD1. The CDR3 loop spans 15 amino acids. From germline, CDR1 is DFQATT and CDR2 SNEGSKA (reference sequence). CDR3 DNA: TGCAGTGCTCAAGAAAGGGACAGGGGTACCTACGAGAAGTACTTC. It translates to CSAQERDRGTYEKYF.

The rearrangement joins TRBV7-9 to TRBJ2-7; D not certain. Germline V gene sequence: CDR1 SEHNR, CDR2 FQNEAQ (reference sequence). This CDR3 has 12 residues. V was pared by 5 bases and J by 3 bases, with 8 bases between. CDR3 bases: TGTGCCAGCAGCGACCATTTCTACGAGCAGTACTTC. Its protein product is CASSDHFYEQYF.

Details on this clone: The junction departs from the called germline gene at one end, perhaps through a read error. The chain carries TRBV6-5 and TRBJ2-7, with 7 nucleotides matching TRBD2. CDR1 and CDR2 (germline): MNHEY, SVGAGI. The CDR3 covers 16 residues. The CDR3 DNA reads TGTGCCATCAGTACTCCTAGCGGTTACGTTGTCCACGAGCAGTACTTC. Translating gives CAISTPSGYVVHEQYF.

This clone was picked up a small number of times. This chain joins TRBV12-3 or TRBV12-4 and TRBJ2-5, with 8 nucleotides matching TRBD2. The CDR3 consists of 16 residues. V shed 2 bases and J 2 bases; nucleotides not matched to a gene: 7. CDR3 region: CASSLSAGGGQETQYF. DNA of the CDR3: TGTGCCAGCAGTTTATCGGCGGGAGGTGGACAAGAGACCCAGTACTTC.

The chain joins TRBV27 to TRBJ1-3; D gene unclear. CDR3 length: 12 residues. Germline V gives CDR1 MNHEY, CDR2 SMNVEV (reference sequence). V lost 5 bases and J 3 bases, leaving 5 bases between the germline ends. The CDR3 is CASSPGGNTIYF. The CDR3 DNA sequence: TGTGCCAGCAGTCCGGGTGGAAACACCATATATTTT.

The chain joins TRBV6-5 to TRBJ2-7; D remains unclear. Trimming removed 0 bases from V and 4 bases from J, with 13 bases in between. The CDR3 extends over 15 amino acids. Germline assignment: CDR1 MNHEY and CDR2 SVGAGI. The CDR3 bases are TGTGCCAGCAGTTACTCACCCCTGAGATCGTACGAGCAGTACTTC. Its protein product is CASSYSPLRSYEQYF.

This clone was counted at least ten times. The V call is TRBV6-1, the J call TRBJ1-1, with 11 bases that match TRBD1. Trimming removed 8 bases from V and 5 bases from J; junction bases left unmatched: 13. Germline V gene sequence: CDR1 MNHNS, CDR2 SASEGT. The CDR3 spans 16 residues. The CDR3 region is CASGSLGQGARTEAFF. The CDR3 DNA is TGTGCCAGCGGATCCTTAGGACAGGGGGCGCGTACTGAAGCTTTCTTT.

V usage is TRBV1 and J usage is TRBJ2-3; the table's D call, TRBD2, has no DNA check behind it. TRBV1 is noted as a pseudogene. This CDR3 region has 16 residues. CDR3 nucleotide sequence: TGCGCCAGCAGCAGGCGAGCGGGGGGCCTCACAGATACGCAGTGTTTT. The encoded protein is CASSRRAGGLTDTQCF.

The chain is built from TRBV27 and TRBJ2-1; D remains ambiguous. The DNA end is more similar to TRBJ2-7, so the J call may be wrong. CDR1 and CDR2 from the germline V gene are MNHEY and SMNVEV (reference sequence). This CDR3 is 14 amino acids long. CDR3 residues: CASSGSMIHNEQYF. The CDR3 DNA sequence: TGTGCCAGCAGTGGATCCATGATCCACAATGAGCAGTACTTC.

The V and J genes are TRBV5-6 and TRBJ1-1; 7 bases line up with TRBD1. V gave up 2 bases and J gave up 2 bases; unmatched junction bases: 12. This CDR3 has 17 residues. From germline, CDR1 is SGHDT and CDR2 YYEEEE. The CDR3 DNA sequence: TGTGCCAGCAGCTTTATGGGACAGAGGACTAAAAACACTGAAGCTTTCTTT. Its translation is CASSFMGQRTKNTEAFF.

Judged by abundance, this clone is medium-sized (0.01 to 0.1%). The chain is built from TRBV20-1 and TRBJ2-3; D may be TRBD1 or TRBD2 (6 bases each). Germline-derived CDR1 and CDR2 are DFQATT and SNEGSKA (reference sequence). Trimming stripped 1 base from V and 8 bases from J, with 16 bases between. This CDR3 comprises 14 residues. The CDR3, as DNA: TGCAGTGCTAGAGGGCTAGCGACACAGGGTACGCAGTATTTT. Translated: CSARGLATQGTQYF.